One sample yielded the 9 T cell receptor beta chains listed below, sequenced in a study of Graves' ophthalmopathy and Graves' hyperthyroidism (dated by TCRdb to 2017 to 2018). TCRdb records Illumina HiSeq 2000 as the sequencer. TCR beta CDR3 regions were amplified from RNA transcripts for repertoire sequencing. HTBI primers and the Qiagen OneStep RT-PCR kit were used in a first-round RT-PCR, which was followed by a second-round multiplex PCR, size selection and purification. In-frame beta chains were kept once TCRdb had trimmed the public reads at Q25 with fastp and called clones with MiXCR. Here each entry gathers all rows of one CDR3 protein and keeps the most common genes and DNA. For this sample the table gives fewer than 650,000 distinct CDR3 sequences, of which approximately 21% were detected only once. Around 6.5% of the sample belongs to the ten largest clones. Material for sequencing was peripheral blood. These receptors all stem from a woman between 18 and 29 years old with stable Graves' hyperthyroidism. Some clones in this sample may be carry-over from other donors' samples. Donor details come from another sample of the same person, matched by shared clones.

This clonotype was observed a handful of times. The chain uses TRBV5-5 and TRBJ2-5; 11 positions agree with TRBD1. Looked up from germline, CDR1 is SGHKS and CDR2 is YYEKEE (reference sequence). J lost 5 bases, V lost 4 bases, and 13 bases had no gene match. The length of the CDR3 is 17 residues. The CDR3 here is CASSIAGTGGARETQYF. The CDR3 nucleotides read TGTGCCAGCAGCATAGCCGGGACAGGGGGTGCGCGGGAGACCCAGTACTTC.

This clonotype has ten or more counts. The V gene is TRBV6-1, the J gene TRBJ1-2; 8 nucleotides agree with TRBD1. V was clipped by 7 bases and J by 6 bases; unmatched bases: 7. Per the germline V gene, CDR1 is MNHNS and CDR2 is SASEGT. The CDR3 sequence is 13 residues long. The CDR3 DNA reads TGTGCCAGCATGGGCAGGGGGCCCGATGGCTACACCTTC. Its protein is CASMGRGPDGYTF.

This clonotype has at least ten counts. The V call is TRBV30, the J call TRBJ2-7; D remains ambiguous. The V end lost 3 bases, the J end lost 4 bases, and 7 bases lay between the germline ends. This CDR3 is built from 11 residues. Germline V gives CDR1 GTSNPN, CDR2 SVGIG (reference sequence). In DNA form, the CDR3 reads TGTGCCTGGAGCCCCAGATACGAGCAGTACTTC. Its protein is CAWSPRYEQYF. Full variable domain (remainder filled in from reference TRBV30 and TRBJ2-7): SQTIHQWPATLVQPVGSPLSLECTVEGTSNPNLYWYRQAAGRGLQLLFYSVGIGQISSEVPQNLSASRPQDRQFILSSKKLLLSDSGFYLCAWSPRYEQYFGPGTRLTVT.

This clonotype came up many times. This chain uses TRBV24-1 with TRBJ1-5, with 9 bases matching TRBD1. Germline trimming cut 3 bases from V and 2 bases from J; bases unmatched to any gene: 4. The CDR3 has 16 amino acids. Germline loops: CDR1 KGHDR, CDR2 SFDVKD. CDR3 DNA: TGTGCCACCAGTGATCCGCGGACAGGGGGCAATCAGCCCCAGCATTTT. Protein sequence: CATSDPRTGGNQPQHF.

This clonotype was seen more than once but under ten times. The chain joins TRBV30 to TRBJ1-1; D is ambiguous. The V gene lost 5 bases and the J gene lost 2 bases, with 9 bases spanning the gap. The CDR3 length is 12 residues. Germline lookup yields CDR1 GTSNPN and CDR2 SVGIG (reference sequence). The CDR3 region is CAWDGYNTEAFF. The CDR3 bases are TGTGCCTGGGACGGGTACAACACTGAAGCTTTCTTT.

This clonotype was seen at least ten times. The rearrangement uses TRBV6-5 and TRBJ1-6, with D perhaps TRBD1 (5 bases). The V gene lost 8 bases and the J gene lost 4 bases, with 12 bases spanning the gap. The CDR3 has 14 amino acids. Germline CDR1 is MNHEY and CDR2 is SVGAGI. The CDR3 protein is CASVQTVYNSPLHF. The CDR3 DNA reads TGTGCCAGCGTTCAGACAGTTTATAATTCACCCCTCCACTTT.

V usage is TRBV28 and J usage is TRBJ2-6; D call uncertain. The CDR3 loop spans 13 amino acids. Trimming left V 8 bases short and J 3 bases short, with 8 bases between. Germline assignment: CDR1 MDHEN and CDR2 SYDVKM. The CDR3, as DNA: TGTGCCAGCCGTCTCGATGGGGCCAACGTCCTGACTTTC. It encodes CASRLDGANVLTF.

This chain links TRBV28 with TRBJ1-6; a weak D match, TRBD1 (6 bases). Trimming took 8 bases from V and 7 from J, leaving 18 bases between them. Germline V gene lookup returns CDR1 MDHEN and CDR2 SYDVKM. The CDR3 contains 15 residues. CDR3 sequence (DNA): TGTGCCAGCGTGGAACAGGGACCGCGGAATTCACCCCTCCACTTT. This encodes CASVEQGPRNSPLHF.

Ten or more counts support this clonotype. The chain employs TRBV12-3 or TRBV12-4 and TRBJ1-5, with 7 bases matching TRBD1. The length of the CDR3 is 14 residues. V lost 5 bases to trimming and J lost 7 bases; unmatched junction nucleotides: 8. The DNA for the CDR3 is TGTGCCAGCAGTGAGACAGGGTTAAGGCAGCCCCAGCATTTT. Protein sequence: CASSETGLRQPQHF.